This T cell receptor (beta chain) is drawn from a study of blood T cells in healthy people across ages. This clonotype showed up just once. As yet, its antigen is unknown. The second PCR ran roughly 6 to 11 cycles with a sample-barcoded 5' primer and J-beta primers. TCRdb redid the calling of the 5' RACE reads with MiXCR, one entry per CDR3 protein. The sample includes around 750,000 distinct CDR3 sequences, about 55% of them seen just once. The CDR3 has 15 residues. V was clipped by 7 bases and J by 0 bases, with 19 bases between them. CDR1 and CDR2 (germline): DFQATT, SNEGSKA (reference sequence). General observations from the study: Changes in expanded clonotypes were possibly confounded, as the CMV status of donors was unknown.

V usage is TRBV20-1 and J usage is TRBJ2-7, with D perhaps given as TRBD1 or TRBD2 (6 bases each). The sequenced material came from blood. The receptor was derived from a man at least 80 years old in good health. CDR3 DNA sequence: TGCAGTGTAGTGCGATCCGGGGGCTCCTCCTACGAGCAGTACTTC. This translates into CSVVRSGGSSYEQYF.